The 13 T cell receptor beta chains listed next were all sequenced from one sample in a study of radiotherapy plus CTLA-4 blockade in lung cancer. Clones were sequenced by immunoSEQ multiplex PCR, and TCRdb holds only the in-frame ones, with some missing. In the table there are about 87,000 clones, around nine tenths of which are singletons. The material sequenced was peripheral blood, taken from a patient treated with radiotherapy plus ipilimumab. All receptors derive from a human donor with non-small cell lung cancer that progressed on radiotherapy plus ipilimumab.

V and J are TRBV5-1 and TRBJ2-5, with 9 bases aligning to TRBD1. Germline-derived CDR1 and CDR2 are SGHRS and YFSETQ. V was pared by 5 bases and J by 4 bases, with 9 bases of the junction left unmatched. The CDR3 is made up of 15 amino acids. The CDR3 sequence: CASSSLRQGGETQYF. CDR3 bases: TGCGCCAGCAGTTCTCTAAGACAGGGGGGAGAGACCCAGTACTTC.

This clone was detected a few times. V usage is TRBV7-6 and J usage is TRBJ2-5, with 12 bases aligning to TRBD1. Per germline, CDR1 SGHVS and CDR2 FNYEAQ. The CDR3 has 15 residues. Trimming cost V 5 bases and J 5 bases; bases outside gene matches: 6. As DNA, the CDR3 is TGTGCCAGCAGCCTAGGGACAGGGGGCGGGGAGACCCAGTACTTC. Translating it yields CASSLGTGGGETQYF.

This chain uses TRBV7-2 with TRBJ2-1, with D unclear. The CDR3 spans 15 residues. Germline V CDR1 and CDR2: SGHTA, FQGNSA. Trimming removed 5 bases from V and 5 bases from J, with 16 bases in between. The CDR3: CASSPNGSPDNEQFF. The CDR3 nucleotides read TGTGCCAGCAGCCCTAATGGGTCACCAGACAATGAGCAGTTCTTC.

The V gene is TRBV18, the J gene TRBJ1-2, with TRBD1 matching 7 bases. Germline CDR1 KGHSH, CDR2 LQKENI. The CDR3 is 19 amino acids. V lost 0 bases, J lost 4 bases, and 17 bases stayed unmatched. CDR3 residues: CASSPPTSGQRALFYGYTF. The DNA for the CDR3 is TGTGCCAGCTCACCACCTACCTCGGGACAGCGTGCCCTATTCTATGGCTACACCTTC. The whole variable domain, filled in from reference TRBV18 and TRBJ1-2, reads NAGVMQNPRHLVRRRGQEARLRCSPMKGHSHVYWYRQLPEEGLKFMVYLQKENIIDESGMPKERFSAEFPKEGPSILRIQQVVRGDSAAYFCASSPPTSGQRALFYGYTFGSGTRLTVV.

The genes are TRBV6-1 and TRBJ1-5; the D gene is possibly TRBD1 (6 bases). The CDR3 sequence is 17 residues long. V lost 3 bases and J 2 bases, leaving 17 bases between the germline ends. In germline, CDR1 is MNHNS, CDR2 SASEGT. Here the CDR3 reads CASSEGAWAAGNQPQHF. The CDR3 DNA sequence: TGTGCCAGCAGTGAGGGGGCCTGGGCTGCGGGCAATCAGCCCCAGCATTTT.

This rearrangement joins TRBV6-6 to TRBJ1-2, with 10 bases fitting TRBD1. Losses at the gene ends were 0 bases for V and 4 bases for J; bases not matched to a gene: 5. The CDR3 is made up of 16 amino acids. CDR1 and CDR2 (germline): MNHNY, SVGAGI (reference sequence). CDR3 nucleotide sequence: TGTGCCAGCAGTTACTCTGTTGGGACAGGGGTCTATGGCTACACCTTC. Encoded protein: CASSYSVGTGVYGYTF.

J is TRBJ1-1 and V is TRBV19, with D possibly matching TRBD1 (5 bases). The V gene lost 8 bases and the J gene lost 1 base, with 14 bases spanning the gap. From germline, CDR1 is LNHDA and CDR2 SQIVND (reference sequence). The CDR3 runs 14 residues. The CDR3 sequence is CASGGQGWNTEAFF. CDR3 nucleotides: TGTGCCAGTGGGGGTCAGGGATGGAACACTGAAGCTTTCTTT.

The genes are TRBV7-3 and TRBJ2-5; possible D gene TRBD2, 5 bases. The germline V gene has CDR1 SGHTA and CDR2 FQGTGA. V lost 5 bases and J lost 1, with 8 bases in between. This CDR3 spans 13 amino acids. The CDR3 nucleotides are TGTGCCAGCAGCCCGGGATCCCAAGAGACCCAGTACTTC. Translated: CASSPGSQETQYF.

The rearrangement uses TRBV18 and TRBJ1-5; 7 bases are shared with TRBD1. Germline values: CDR1 KGHSH, CDR2 LQKENI. V lost 3 bases and J lost 3; bases outside the gene matches: 5. The CDR3 consists of 15 residues. Here the CDR3 reads CASSPAGTVNQPQHF. The CDR3 DNA is TGTGCCAGCTCACCGGCCGGGACAGTCAATCAGCCCCAGCATTTT.

This chain joins TRBV7-8 and TRBJ2-4; D might be TRBD2 (5 bases). The germline CDR1 and CDR2 sequences are SGHVS and FQNEAQ. The length of the CDR3 is 16 residues. Trimming stripped 2 bases from V and 2 bases from J, with 13 bases between. CDR3 residues: CASSLTSGGSKNIQYF. CDR3 nucleotide sequence: TGTGCCAGCAGCTTAACCTCAGGCGGGTCCAAAAACATTCAGTACTTC.

The chain carries TRBV30 and TRBJ2-5, with TRBD2 matching over 11 bases. CDR1 is GTSNPN, CDR2 SVGIG, per germline (reference sequence). The CDR3 is made up of 15 amino acids. Trimming at V came to 4 bases and at J to 4 bases, leaving 8 bases not matched to a gene. The CDR3 nucleotides are TGTGCCTGGACCCCGGGACTAGCGGTAGGAGAGACCCAGTACTTC. Translating gives CAWTPGLAVGETQYF.

This clone was counted a single time. The chain uses TRBV7-9 and TRBJ1-2; D remains ambiguous. The CDR3 spans 16 residues. Deletions cut 1 base from V and 8 bases from J, with 20 bases between. Germline CDR1 SEHNR, CDR2 FQNEAQ (reference sequence). The DNA of the CDR3 is TGTGCCAGCAGCTTAGACCTTGTAGGGCTCTATATCGGCTACACCTTC. This sequence encodes CASSLDLVGLYIGYTF. The complete variable domain, with remaining parts taken from reference TRBV7-9 and TRBJ1-2, reads DTGVSQNPRHKITKRGQNVTFRCDPISEHNRLYWYRQTLGQGPEFLTYFQNEAQLEKSRLLSDRFSAERPKGSFSTLEIQRTEQGDSAMYLCASSLDLVGLYIGYTFGSGTRLTVV.

This clone was seen only a few times. V and J are TRBV11-3 and TRBJ2-4; D remains unclear. This CDR3 is 13 amino acids long. V was clipped by 1 base and J by 9 bases, with 10 bases between them. In germline, CDR1 is SGHNT, CDR2 YENEEA. CDR3 protein: CASSLVPRIIQYF. CDR3 coding DNA: TGTGCCAGCAGCTTAGTTCCTAGGATCATTCAGTACTTC.